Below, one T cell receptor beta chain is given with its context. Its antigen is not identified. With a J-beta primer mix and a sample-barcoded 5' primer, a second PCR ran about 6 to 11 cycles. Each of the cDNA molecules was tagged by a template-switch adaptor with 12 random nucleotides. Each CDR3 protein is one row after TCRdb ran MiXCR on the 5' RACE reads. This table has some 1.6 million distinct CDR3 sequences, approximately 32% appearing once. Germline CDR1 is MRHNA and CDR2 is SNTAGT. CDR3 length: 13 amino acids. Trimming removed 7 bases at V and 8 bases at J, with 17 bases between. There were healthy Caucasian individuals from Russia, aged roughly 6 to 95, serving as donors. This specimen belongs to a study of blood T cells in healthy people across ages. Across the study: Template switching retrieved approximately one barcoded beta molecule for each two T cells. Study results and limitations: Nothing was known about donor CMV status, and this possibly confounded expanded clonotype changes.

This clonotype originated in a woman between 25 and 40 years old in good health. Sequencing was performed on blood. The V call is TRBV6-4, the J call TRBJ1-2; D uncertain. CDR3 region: CASTVGRRGGYTF. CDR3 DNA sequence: TGTGCCAGCACCGTGGGTCGCCGGGGAGGCTACACCTTC.